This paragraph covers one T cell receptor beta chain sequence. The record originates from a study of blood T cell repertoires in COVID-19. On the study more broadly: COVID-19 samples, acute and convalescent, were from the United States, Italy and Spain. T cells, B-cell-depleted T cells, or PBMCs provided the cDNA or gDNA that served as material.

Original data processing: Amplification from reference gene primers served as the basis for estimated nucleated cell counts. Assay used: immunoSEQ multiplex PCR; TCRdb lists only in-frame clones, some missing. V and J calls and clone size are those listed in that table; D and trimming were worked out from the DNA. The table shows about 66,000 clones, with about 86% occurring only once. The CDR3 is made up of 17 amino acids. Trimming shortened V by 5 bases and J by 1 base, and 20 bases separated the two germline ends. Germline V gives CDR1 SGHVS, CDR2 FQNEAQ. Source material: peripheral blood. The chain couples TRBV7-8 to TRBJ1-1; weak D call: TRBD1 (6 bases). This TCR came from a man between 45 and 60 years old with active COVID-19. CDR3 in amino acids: CASSPLVQGKGNTEAFF. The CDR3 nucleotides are TGTGCCAGCAGCCCGCTGGTCCAGGGGAAGGGGAACACTGAAGCTTTCTTT.